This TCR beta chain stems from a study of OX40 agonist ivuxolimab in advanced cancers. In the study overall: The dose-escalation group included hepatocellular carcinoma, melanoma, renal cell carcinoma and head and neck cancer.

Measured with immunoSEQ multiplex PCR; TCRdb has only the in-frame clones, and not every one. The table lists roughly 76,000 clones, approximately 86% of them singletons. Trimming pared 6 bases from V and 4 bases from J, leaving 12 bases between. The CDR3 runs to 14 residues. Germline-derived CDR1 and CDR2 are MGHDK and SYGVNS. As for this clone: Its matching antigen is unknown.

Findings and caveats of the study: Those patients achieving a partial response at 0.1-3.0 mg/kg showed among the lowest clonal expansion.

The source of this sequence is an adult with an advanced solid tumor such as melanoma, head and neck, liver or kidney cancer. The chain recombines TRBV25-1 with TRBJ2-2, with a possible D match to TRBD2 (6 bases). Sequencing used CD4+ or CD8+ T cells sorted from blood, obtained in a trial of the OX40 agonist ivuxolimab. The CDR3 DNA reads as TGTGCCAGCAGAACCCGGGGAGGCACCGGGGAGCTGTTTTTT. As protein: CASRTRGGTGELFF.